This T cell receptor beta chain was sequenced for a study of blood T cells in healthy people across ages. Then a second PCR, running roughly 7 to 11 cycles, was carried out with a sample-barcoded 5' primer and a J-beta primer mix. From the 5' RACE reads, TCRdb called clonotypes with MiXCR, one entry per CDR3 protein. The sample lists 750,000 to 950,000 distinct CDR3 sequences, almost 30% seen once, with 10% in the top ten. The length of the CDR3 is 15 residues. Germline-derived CDR1 and CDR2 are MDHEN and SYDVKM. Trimming shortened V by 7 bases and J by 0 bases, and 16 bases separated the two germline ends. In addition, the sample was reused for a study of T cells of mothers and their children.

The receptor was isolated from a woman between 40 and 50 years old in good health. The sample was blood. The rearrangement joins TRBV28 to TRBJ2-7; the D is unclear. CDR3 region: CASNSPDTSSYEQYF. DNA for the CDR3: TGTGCCAGCAATTCTCCCGATACCAGCTCCTACGAGCAGTACTTC.